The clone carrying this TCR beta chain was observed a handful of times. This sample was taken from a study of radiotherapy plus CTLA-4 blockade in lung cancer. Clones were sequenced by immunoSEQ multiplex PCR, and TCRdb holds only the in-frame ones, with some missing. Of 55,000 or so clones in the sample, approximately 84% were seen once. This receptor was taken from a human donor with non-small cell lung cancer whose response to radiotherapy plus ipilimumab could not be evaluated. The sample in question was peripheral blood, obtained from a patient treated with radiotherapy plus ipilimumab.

The CDR3 DNA reads as TGTGCCAGCAGCCTCACAGGGACTAATGAAAAACTGTTTTTT. Translated, it gives CASSLTGTNEKLFF. This chain links TRBV6-6 with TRBJ1-4; perhaps TRBD1 as D (6 bases). Germline-derived CDR1 and CDR2 are MNHNY and SVGAGI (reference sequence). This CDR3 spans 14 amino acids. Trimming stripped 6 bases from V and 2 bases from J, with 10 bases between.